This T cell receptor (beta chain) was identified in a study of cytomegalovirus exposure and HLA in healthy donors. This clone was seen a few times. The primer mix had 60 Vbeta and 13 Jbeta primers. Profiling relied on immunoSEQ multiplex PCR, and the TCRdb table lists in-frame clones only, not all of them. The data hold some 120,000 clones, with 74% observed a single time. Per the germline V gene, CDR1 is MNHNY and CDR2 is SVGAGI (reference sequence). CDR3 size: 15 residues. With 6 bases clipped from V and 1 base from J, the junction kept 7 bases outside the gene matches. This receptor was obtained from a woman in her fifties or sixties in good health and CMV-seropositive. The chain couples TRBV6-6 to TRBJ1-2; 8 bases fit TRBD1. Sequencing input: PBMCs. The CDR3 nucleotides are TGTGCCAGCAGAACTCCAGGGGGCCTTAACTATGGCTACACCTTC. Its translation is CASRTPGGLNYGYTF.